A selection of T cell receptor beta chains follows, all from one sample in a study of blood T cell repertoires in COVID-19. The table came from immunoSEQ multiplex PCR; TCRdb's copy has only in-frame clones and leaves some out. The sample records some 120,000 clones, around nine tenths being singletons. The sample comprised peripheral blood. Receptor source: a man aged 40-50 years with acute or convalescent COVID-19. CDR3s include the opening cysteine and the closing phenylalanine or tryptophan. A D gene is named only where the DNA matches it firmly. Some rows have no size entry. The others give once, few or many, or a class for an expanded clone.

abundance	j_gene	d_gene	v_gene	CDR3nt	CDR3aa
-	TRBJ2-1	-	TRBV27	TGTGCCAGCAGTTTCAGCGGGCCCTACAATGAGCAGTTCTTC	CASSFSGPYNEQFF
-	TRBJ1-5	TRBD1	TRBV10-3	TGTGCCATCAGAGGGACAGATAGCAATCAGCCCCAGCATTTT	CAIRGTDSNQPQHF
-	TRBJ1-1	TRBD1	TRBV7-9	TGTGCCAGCAGCCCCCTCAGGGGGCAAGGAGCTTTCTTT	CASSPLRGQGAFF
few	TRBJ1-5	-	TRBV2	TGTGCCAGCAGTGATCCAGGCCTACGCAATCAGCCCCAGCATTTT	CASSDPGLRNQPQHF
-	TRBJ1-1	TRBD1	TRBV30	TGTGCCTGGGATTGGGACAGGGAAGCTTTCTTT	CAWDWDREAFF
-	TRBJ2-4	-	TRBV30	TGTGCCTGGGACAGTGATAATCGCTTTCAGTACTTC	CAWDSDNRFQYF
-	TRBJ1-1	-	TRBV5-6	TGTGCCAGCAGCTTGCAATCGGACACTGAAGCTTTCTTT	CASSLQSDTEAFF
-	TRBJ2-7	TRBD1	TRBV4-1	TGCGCCAGCAGCCAAGATTTGGGACAGGGGGCTGATGAGCAGTACTTC	CASSQDLGQGADEQYF
-	TRBJ1-5	-	TRBV28	TGTGCCAGCAGTTTTGGGCCGTCAGGGGTACAGCCCCAGCATTTT	CASSFGPSGVQPQHF
-	TRBJ1-5	-	TRBV5-1	TGCGCCAGCAGCTTGGAAGGGACAACGGTTGATCAGCCCCAGCATTTT	CASSLEGTTVDQPQHF
-	TRBJ2-5	-	TRBV15	TGTGCCACCAGCAGGGACAGCGTACAAGAGACCCAGTACTTC	CATSRDSVQETQYF
-	TRBJ1-4	TRBD1	TRBV2	TGTGCCAGCAGCCAAACCCGGGACAGGGGGCTCAATAATGAAAAACTGTTTTTT	CASSQTRDRGLNNEKLFF
-	TRBJ2-4	TRBD2	TRBV3-1/TRBV3-2	TGTGCCAGCAGCCAAAGGGCAGGACTAGCGTCCTTCCAAGCCAAAAACATTCAGTACTTC	CASSQRAGLASFQAKNIQYF
-	TRBJ1-2	TRBD1	TRBV18	TGTGCCAGCTCACCCCCACGGACAGGGTATGGCTACACCTTC	CASSPPRTGYGYTF
-	TRBJ2-1	-	TRBV19	TGTGCCAGCGACGGGGGTCCTTACAATGAGCAGTTCTTC	CASDGGPYNEQFF
once	TRBJ1-1	-	TRBV6-1	TGTGCCAGCAGTGATCTGGGGGCGAACACTGAAGCTTTCTTT	CASSDLGANTEAFF
-	TRBJ1-1	-	TRBV5-4	TGTGCCAGCAGCCGGGGGCGGGAGGCTTTCTTT	CASSRGREAFF
-	TRBJ2-4	TRBD2	TRBV7-9	TGTGCCAGCAGCTTAGCACTAGCGGGAGGGTTGAACATTCAGTACTTC	CASSLALAGGLNIQYF
-	TRBJ1-1	TRBD1	TRBV19	TGTGCCAGTAGACAACAGGGGTTCATGTCAGACACTGAAGCTTTCTTT	CASRQQGFMSDTEAFF
-	TRBJ1-6	-	TRBV2	TGTGCCAGCAGGTTAGACAGTCGTTCACCCCTCCACTTT	CASRLDSRSPLHF
-	TRBJ1-5	-	TRBV30	TGTGCCTGGAGTTCCGCCGGAGGGATTAGGCAGCCCCAGCATTTT	CAWSSAGGIRQPQHF
-	TRBJ2-7	-	TRBV6-5	TGTGCCAGCAGCCGAAGTCTGGGGCAGACCTACGAGCAGTACTTC	CASSRSLGQTYEQYF
-	TRBJ1-3	-	TRBV21-1	TGTGCCAGCAGCAGCGGGACAGGGGGATCAGGAAACACCATATATTTT	CASSSGTGGSGNTIYF
-	TRBJ1-5	-	TRBV2	TGTGCCAGCAGTGAGTGGACACCCGATCAGCCCCAGCATTTT	CASSEWTPDQPQHF
-	TRBJ2-2	-	TRBV19	TGTGCCAGTAGTATTTTCTACGGGGAGCTGTTTTTT	CASSIFYGELFF
-	TRBJ1-1	-	TRBV5-1	TGCGCCAGCAGGACCGACAGGTACACTGAAGCTTTCTTT	CASRTDRYTEAFF
-	TRBJ2-5	TRBD2	TRBV5-8	TGTGCCAGCAGATGGACTAGCGGGAGGGCCGCGATTCAAGAGACCCAGTACTTC	CASRWTSGRAAIQETQYF
-	TRBJ1-2	-	TRBV6-5	TGTGCCAGCACCGCGACGCGGGGAAACTATGGCTACACCTTC	CASTATRGNYGYTF
-	TRBJ2-1	TRBD2	TRBV7-2	TGTGCCAGCAGCCCCCCTCGGGGCCTAGCGGCCTACAATGAGCAGTTCTTC	CASSPPRGLAAYNEQFF
few	TRBJ1-2	TRBD1	TRBV30	TGTGCCTGGAGTGACGACAGGGCCCGAGGCTATGGCTACACCTTC	CAWSDDRARGYGYTF
-	TRBJ1-1	-	TRBV19	TGTGCCAGTAGCCCGAGTTGGACAGAGACTGAAGCTTTCTTT	CASSPSWTETEAFF
once	TRBJ1-3	-	TRBV6-5	TGTGCCAGCAGACATGCAGGGCTTGGAAACACCATATATTTT	CASRHAGLGNTIYF
-	TRBJ2-5	-	TRBV27	TGTGCCAGCAAGCCAACCTCCCAAGAGACCCAGTACTTC	CASKPTSQETQYF
once	TRBJ2-7	-	TRBV7-9	TGTGCCAGCAGCTTAGTTGAGGGAGGGGGCGAGCAGTACTTC	CASSLVEGGGEQYF
-	TRBJ1-2	-	TRBV11-2	TGTGCCAGCAGCTTTAGAGGTGGCTACACCTTC	CASSFRGGYTF
-	TRBJ1-5	TRBD1	TRBV30	TGTGCCTGGAGTGTACTAAGGGGACAGGGGGGACATCAGCCCCAGCATTTT	CAWSVLRGQGGHQPQHF
-	TRBJ2-3	TRBD2	TRBV10-3	TGTGCCATCAAAGCCGGCGGGGGGAACACAGATACGCAGTATTTT	CAIKAGGGNTDTQYF
-	TRBJ1-1	TRBD1	TRBV6-4	TGTGCCAGCAGTGACTCGCCAGGGGGGTTGGCTGAAGCTTTCTTT	CASSDSPGGLAEAFF
few	TRBJ1-5	-	TRBV4-1	TGCGCCAGCAGCCCTACTTTAAATCAGCCCCAGCATTTT	CASSPTLNQPQHF
-	TRBJ1-6	-	TRBV4-3	TGCGCCAGCAGCCAAGATCCGGGATCGAATTCACCCCTCCACTTT	CASSQDPGSNSPLHF
-	TRBJ1-2	-	TRBV16	TGTGCCAGCAGATTAAGGACAGCGCCTTATGCAGGCTACACCTTC	CASRLRTAPYAGYTF
-	TRBJ2-3	-	TRBV6-2/TRBV6-3	TGTGCCAGCAGCAGAACTCCGAGTAGCGCAGATACGCAGTATTTT	CASSRTPSSADTQYF
-	TRBJ2-1	TRBD2	TRBV5-1	TGCGCCAGCAGCCGGAGCGGGAGAGGGCAGTACAATGAGCAGTTCTTC	CASSRSGRGQYNEQFF
-	TRBJ2-1	TRBD1	TRBV9	TGTGCCAGCAGCGTAGCTCGGACAGGGGGGACCGACAATGAGCAGTTCTTC	CASSVARTGGTDNEQFF
-	TRBJ2-5	-	TRBV6-5	TGTGCCAGCAGACACAGGATCCAAGAGACCCAGTACTTC	CASRHRIQETQYF
-	TRBJ1-1	-	TRBV15	TGTGCCACCAGCAGAGATCATGGACAGGAAGCTTTCTTT	CATSRDHGQEAFF
-	TRBJ1-1	-	TRBV27	TGTGCCACCAGAGTGACAGGGAACACTGAAGCTTTCTTT	CATRVTGNTEAFF
-	TRBJ2-7	-	TRBV15	TGTGCCACCAGCAGAGATCCGCGATCCAACTACGAGCAGTACTTC	CATSRDPRSNYEQYF
-	TRBJ2-7	-	TRBV5-4	TGTGCCAGCAGCTTGGATCCAGGGTTCGAGCAGTACTTC	CASSLDPGFEQYF
-	TRBJ2-3	TRBD2	TRBV9	TGTGCCAGCAGCGTAGAAACTAGCGGGGGGGTACTCGATACGCAGTATTTT	CASSVETSGGVLDTQYF